This T cell receptor beta chain was profiled in a study of cytomegalovirus exposure and HLA in healthy donors. Germline loops: CDR1 SEHNR, CDR2 FQNEAQ (reference sequence). This CDR3 comprises 14 residues. V dropped 6 bases and J dropped 2 bases, with 13 bases sitting between them. Regarding the study as a whole: As a later analysis showed, several of the most significant clusters appeared to be linked to common viral pathogens.

Primers: 60 Vbeta forward and 13 Jbeta reverse. Methods used by the authors: Later reanalysis found roughly 80 million unique TCR beta chains, around 9.9 million of them shared. TCRdb's copy holds only in-frame clones and misses some; the assay was immunoSEQ multiplex PCR. From that table come the V and J calls and clone size; the DNA was used to work out D and trimming. This table holds 200,000 to 250,000 clones. Concerning this clone: As yet, its antigen is unknown.

This TCR came from a woman aged 25 to 45 in good health and CMV-seropositive. The specimen was PBMCs. The rearrangement joins TRBV7-9 to TRBJ2-5; TRBD2 might be the D (6 bases). Written as DNA, the CDR3 is TGTGCCAGCAGTTGGTTTGGGGGGCAAGAGACCCAGTACTTC. The encoded protein is CASSWFGGQETQYF.